At least ten counts were recorded for the clone carrying this T cell receptor beta chain. This entry comes from a study of human T cells and chemical hapten exposure. The length of the CDR3 is 15 residues. The V gene's germline CDR1 is SGHTA and CDR2 FQGTGA. Trimming left V 2 bases short and J 2 bases short, with 10 bases between. TCRdb fed the RACE reads into MiXCR, producing one record per CDR3 protein. The table includes 100,000 or so distinct CDR3 sequences, roughly 11% detected once. Specified time point: patch test 1, 2 weeks after DPC sensitization. Treatment given: therapeutic diphenylcyclopropenone sensitization with weekly scalp DPC. Blood draws came first, before each patch test.

The rearrangement links TRBV7-3 to TRBJ2-1, with D perhaps assigned TRBD1 or TRBD2 (5 bases each). This clonotype was sampled from a woman between 35 and 50 years old with alopecia areata. Some clones in this sample may be carry-over from other donors' samples. Source: whole blood, taken in connection with sensitization to the hapten diphenylcyclopropenone (DPC). The CDR3 spells CASSLWDGAYNEQFF. CDR3 bases: TGTGCCAGCAGCTTATGGGACGGGGCCTACAATGAGCAGTTCTTC.